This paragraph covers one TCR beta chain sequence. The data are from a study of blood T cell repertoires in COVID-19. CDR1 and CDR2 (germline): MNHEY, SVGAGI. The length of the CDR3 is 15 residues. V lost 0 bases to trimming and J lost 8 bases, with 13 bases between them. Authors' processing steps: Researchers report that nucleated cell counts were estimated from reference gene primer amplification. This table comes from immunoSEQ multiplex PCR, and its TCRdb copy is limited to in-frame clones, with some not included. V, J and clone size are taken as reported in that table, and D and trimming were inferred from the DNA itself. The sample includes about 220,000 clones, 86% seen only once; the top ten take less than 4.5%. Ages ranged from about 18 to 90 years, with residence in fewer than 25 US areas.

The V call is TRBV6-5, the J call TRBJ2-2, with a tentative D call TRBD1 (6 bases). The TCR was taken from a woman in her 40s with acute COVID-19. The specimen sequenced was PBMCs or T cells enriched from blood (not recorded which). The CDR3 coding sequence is TGTGCCAGCAGTTACTCGAAAGGGGGAATTGGGGAGCTGTTTTTT. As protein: CASSYSKGGIGELFF.